This is a list of T cell receptor beta chains from one sample in a study of blood T cells in healthy people across ages. One entry per CDR3 protein, called by TCRdb with MiXCR from the 5' RACE reads. Of hundreds of thousands of distinct CDR3 sequences listed, 29% are singletons. The sequenced sample was blood. These receptor sequences come from a woman older than 75 in good health. CDR3s leave out the opening cysteine and the closing phenylalanine or tryptophan. The D gene is left open where the match is weak.

cdr3_aa | j_call | d_call | v_call
ASSSQANYGYT | TRBJ1-2 | . | TRBV7-2
ASSQDRRNYGYI | TRBJ1-2 | . | TRBV4-1
ASSNGQTYGYT | TRBJ1-2 | . | TRBV19
ASSPHQYEQY | TRBJ2-7 | . | TRBV7-2
SALAWREITDTQY | TRBJ2-3 | . | TRBV20-1
ASSFRGNDRYEQY | TRBJ2-7 | . | TRBV12-3/TRBV12-4
ASSPPVRKPNTEAF | TRBJ1-1 | . | TRBV7-9
ASSFDRVQGRETQY | TRBJ2-5 | TRBD1 | TRBV5-5
ASSYKYFSTDTQY | TRBJ2-3 | . | TRBV6-5
ASSQGEVRNQPQH | TRBJ1-5 | . | TRBV3-1
ASSLDVRSSGNTIY | TRBJ1-3 | . | TRBV5-1
ASIDRLTYNEQF | TRBJ2-1 | . | TRBV7-9
SARGSNTGELF | TRBJ2-2 | . | TRBV20-1
SARQGGETQY | TRBJ2-5 | . | TRBV20-1